This T cell receptor beta chain appears in the sequencing data of a study of blood T cells in healthy people across ages. Trimming removed 5 bases at V and 6 bases at J, with 8 bases between. The CDR3 totals 11 residues. Germline assignment: CDR1 DFQATT and CDR2 SNEGSKA (reference sequence). Sample-barcoded 5' priming and a J-beta primer mix drove a second PCR of about 7 to 11 cycles. TCRdb used MiXCR to reprocess the 5' RACE reads, holding one entry per CDR3 protein. The table includes roughly 500,000 distinct CDR3 sequences, about 25% detected once. The chain carries TRBV20-1 and TRBJ2-1; no clear D gene. Sequenced input: blood. This receptor was obtained from a woman between 70 and 85 years old in good health. The CDR3 DNA reads as TGCAGTGCTGGCTATTTCAATGAGCAGTTCTTC. Protein: CSAGYFNEQFF.